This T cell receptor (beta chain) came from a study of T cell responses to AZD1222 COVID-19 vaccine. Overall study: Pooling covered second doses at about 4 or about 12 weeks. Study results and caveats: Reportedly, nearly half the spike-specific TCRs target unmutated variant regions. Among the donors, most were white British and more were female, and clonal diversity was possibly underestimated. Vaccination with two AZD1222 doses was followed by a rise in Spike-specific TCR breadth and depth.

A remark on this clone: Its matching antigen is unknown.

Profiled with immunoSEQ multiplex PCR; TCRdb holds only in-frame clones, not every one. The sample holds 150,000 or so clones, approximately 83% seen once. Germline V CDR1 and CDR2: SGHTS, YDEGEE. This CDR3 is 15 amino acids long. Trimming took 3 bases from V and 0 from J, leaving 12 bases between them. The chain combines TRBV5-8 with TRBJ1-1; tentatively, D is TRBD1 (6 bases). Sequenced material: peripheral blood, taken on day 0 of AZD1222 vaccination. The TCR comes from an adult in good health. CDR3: CASSSEGTLNTEAFF. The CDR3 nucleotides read TGTGCCAGCAGCTCAGAAGGGACACTGAACACTGAAGCTTTCTTT.